Presented here are 17 T cell receptor beta chains from one specimen sequenced in a study of T cell changes during pregnancy in multiple sclerosis. Profiling relied on immunoSEQ multiplex PCR, and the TCRdb table lists in-frame clones only, not all of them. This sample has roughly 65,000 clones, with around 90% found just once. Sequences were derived from peripheral blood, sampled in the third trimester of pregnancy. These receptor sequences come from a female donor in good health, enrolled as a control in a pregnancy study.

The chain carries TRBV7-3 and TRBJ1-4, with D perhaps TRBD1 (5 bases). Germline V gives CDR1 SGHTA, CDR2 FQGTGA. The CDR3 is 15 amino acids. Trimming took off 5 bases at V and 0 bases at J, with 10 bases between the two ends. The CDR3 DNA sequence: TGTGCCAGCAGCCCCGGACAAGCAACTAATGAAAAACTGTTTTTT. Its translation is CASSPGQATNEKLFF.

This clone showed up just once. The chain is built from TRBV7-8 and TRBJ2-1, with 10 bases that match TRBD2. This CDR3 has 16 amino acids. Unmatched junction bases numbered 4, after V lost 5 bases and J lost 0 bases. Germline lookup yields CDR1 SGHVS and CDR2 FQNEAQ. This CDR3 reads CASSPLAGGSYNEQFF. CDR3 in DNA: TGTGCCAGCAGCCCATTAGCGGGGGGCTCCTACAATGAGCAGTTCTTC. Variable domain in full (rest from reference TRBV7-8 and TRBJ2-1): GAGVSQSPRYKVAKRGQDVALRCDPISGHVSLFWYQQALGQGPEFLTYFQNEAQLDKSGLPSDRFFAERPEGSVSTLKIQRTQQEDSAVYLCASSPLAGGSYNEQFFGPGTRLTVL.

The J gene is TRBJ1-2, the V gene TRBV5-1, with 7 positions matching TRBD1. The CDR3 spans 15 residues. The J segment lost 0 bases and the V segment lost 4 bases, leaving 6 bases of the junction unmatched. Germline V gives CDR1 SGHRS, CDR2 YFSETQ. This CDR3 is CASSPGGGPNYGYTF. CDR3 sequence (DNA): TGCGCCAGCAGCCCCGGAGGGGGCCCTAACTATGGCTACACCTTC.

This chain connects TRBV7-8 to TRBJ2-1, with 8 bases fitting TRBD1. There are 15 residues in the CDR3. Germline V gene lookup returns CDR1 SGHVS and CDR2 FQNEAQ. After removal of 1 base from V and 9 bases from J, the junction contained 8 bases not matched to a gene. The CDR3 region has the DNA TGTGCCAGCAGCTTAGGAGGTGGGCAGGGGGCTGAGCAGTTCTTC. This encodes CASSLGGGQGAEQFF.

The chain couples TRBV6-5 to TRBJ1-5; D is undetermined. Germline-derived CDR1 and CDR2 are MNHEY and SVGAGI. Trimming cost V 2 bases and J 4 bases, with 9 bases left between them. The length of the CDR3 is 14 residues. The CDR3 protein is CASSYIGVNQPQHF. In nucleotides, the CDR3 is TGTGCCAGCAGTTACATCGGGGTGAATCAGCCCCAGCATTTT.

This chain uses TRBV5-1 with TRBJ2-5; 9 bases match TRBD2. The CDR3 has 17 amino acids. The germline V gene encodes CDR1 SGHRS and CDR2 YFSETQ. Germline trimming cut 0 bases from V and 2 bases from J; bases unmatched to any gene: 8. The CDR3 spells CASSLGHSGGQQETQYF. As DNA, the CDR3 is TGCGCCAGCAGCTTGGGCCATAGCGGGGGCCAACAAGAGACCCAGTACTTC.

This clone came up once. The rearrangement links TRBV5-1 to TRBJ1-1; no definite D call. CDR1 and CDR2 from the germline V gene are SGHRS and YFSETQ. Trimming took 0 bases from V and 0 from J, leaving 12 bases between them. The CDR3 is 16 amino acids. For the CDR3, the DNA is TGCGCCAGCAGCTTGGAAGAGGGCCCCATGAACACTGAAGCTTTCTTT. Translated: CASSLEEGPMNTEAFF.

This clone has just one count. This rearrangement joins TRBV9 to TRBJ2-3; TRBD2 agrees at 7 bases. Germline V CDR1 and CDR2: SGDLS, YYNGEE. V lost 0 bases, J lost 3 bases, and 7 bases stayed unmatched. The CDR3 consists of 16 residues. The CDR3 sequence: CASSVGLARKTDTQYF. The CDR3 region has the DNA TGTGCCAGCAGCGTAGGACTAGCCCGAAAGACAGATACGCAGTATTTT.

The chain uses TRBV29-1 and TRBJ1-2, with D unresolved. The CDR3 is 11 amino acids. Germline-derived CDR1 and CDR2 are SQVTM and ANQGSEA. V lost 8 bases and J lost 8, with 15 bases in between. CDR3 amino acids: CSSPGGEGYTF. DNA of the CDR3: TGCAGCTCTCCGGGAGGAGAAGGCTACACCTTC.

The V and J genes are TRBV11-2 and TRBJ2-3; 11 bases fit TRBD2. The CDR3 spans 16 residues. Germline assignment: CDR1 SGHAT and CDR2 FQNNGV. The V segment lost 0 bases and the J segment 1 base; nucleotides outside the gene matches: 0. CDR3 coding DNA: TGTGCCAGCAGCTTAGAACTAGCGGGGGGCACAGATACGCAGTATTTT. Translation: CASSLELAGGTDTQYF. The whole variable domain, filled in from reference TRBV11-2 and TRBJ2-3, reads EAGVAQSPRYKIIEKRQSVAFWCNPISGHATLYWYQQILGQGPKLLIQFQNNGVVDDSQLPKDRFSAERLKGVDSTLKIQPAKLEDSAVYLCASSLELAGGTDTQYFGPGTRLTVL.

The rearrangement uses TRBV4-1 and TRBJ2-7; tentative D call: TRBD2 (5 bases). The CDR3 consists of 15 residues. Germline CDR1 is MGHRA and CDR2 is YSYEKL. V gave up 0 bases and J gave up 9 bases, with 18 bases separating them. The chain's CDR3 is CASSQEVSGSGRQYF. The CDR3 coding sequence is TGCGCCAGCAGCCAAGAAGTGAGTGGGTCGGGGAGGCAGTACTTC.

The J gene is TRBJ2-7, the V gene TRBV6-6; D remains ambiguous. From germline, CDR1 is MNHNY and CDR2 SVGAGI (reference sequence). Deletions cut 7 bases from V and 5 bases from J, with 9 bases between. The CDR3 extends over 11 amino acids. Here the CDR3 DNA reads TGTGCCAGCACCCTCCGTGACGAGCAGTACTTC. This sequence encodes CASTLRDEQYF.

This clone was found once. This chain joins TRBV19 and TRBJ1-1; D is ambiguous. CDR1 and CDR2 (germline): LNHDA, SQIVND (reference sequence). V dropped 4 bases and J dropped 5 bases, with 23 bases sitting between them. The CDR3 covers 17 residues. The CDR3 reads CASSKSGGVGSFTEAFF. The CDR3 nucleotides are TGTGCCAGTAGTAAGTCCGGTGGGGTTGGGAGTTTTACTGAAGCTTTCTTT.

CDR3 DNA sequence: TGTGCCAGCAGCCTTACAGGAAACACCGGGGAGCTGTTTTTT. It is translated as CASSLTGNTGELFF. The J gene is TRBJ2-2, the V gene TRBV25-1, with a weak D call TRBD1 (5 bases). In germline, CDR1 is MGHDK, CDR2 SYGVNS. Trimming removed 6 bases from V and 2 bases from J, with 10 bases in between. The CDR3 contains 14 residues. The entire variable domain, with the rest obtained from reference TRBV25-1 and TRBJ2-2, is as follows: EADIYQTPRYLVIGTGKKITLECSQTMGHDKMYWYQQDPGMELHLIHYSYGVNSTEKGDLSSESTVSRIRTEHFPLTLESARPSHTSQYLCASSLTGNTGELFFGEGSRLTVL.

The rearrangement links TRBV14 to TRBJ1-1; D not certain. CDR3 length equals 12 residues. Germline lookup yields CDR1 SGHDN and CDR2 FVKESK. The V end lost 3 bases, the J end lost 8 bases, and 10 bases lay between the germline ends. CDR3 sequence (DNA): TGTGCCAGCAGCCAGCTCGGTCCCGAAGCTTTCTTT. It specifies CASSQLGPEAFF.

V usage is TRBV5-6 and J usage is TRBJ1-4, with 10 positions matching TRBD1. Germline V gene data show CDR1 as SGHDT and CDR2 as YYEEEE. V was clipped by 4 bases and J by 7 bases; unmatched bases: 7. CDR3 length equals 15 residues. For the CDR3, the DNA is TGTGCCAGCAGCCCAACGACAGGGGGCTTTGAAAAACTGTTTTTT. It yields the protein CASSPTTGGFEKLFF.

V usage is TRBV27 and J usage is TRBJ1-1; D not certain. The CDR3 covers 13 residues. V dropped 10 bases and J dropped 1 base, with 13 bases sitting between them. Germline CDR1 is MNHEY and CDR2 is SMNVEV (reference sequence). CDR3 amino acids: CATHSRPNTEAFF. The CDR3 DNA sequence: TGTGCCACTCATTCGAGGCCGAACACTGAAGCTTTCTTT.